This TCR beta chain was recovered during a study of blood T cell repertoires in COVID-19. The assay was immunoSEQ multiplex PCR, and TCRdb's table has in-frame clones only and misses some. The data show about 270,000 clones, around nine tenths seen once. The CDR3 length is 15 residues. From germline, CDR1 is LNHDA and CDR2 SQIVND (reference sequence). Trimming removed 5 bases from V and 2 bases from J, with 16 bases in between. Sequenced material: peripheral blood. The chain couples TRBV19 to TRBJ2-7, with a tentative D call TRBD1 (6 bases). The source of this sequence is a man between 35 and 55 years old with active or convalescent COVID-19. The CDR3 bases are TGTGCCAGTAGTGTAATATTGGACAGCACCTACGAGCAGTACTTC. It is translated as CASSVILDSTYEQYF.